The 20 T cell receptor beta chains reported below all come from one sample, sequenced in a study of blood T cell repertoires in COVID-19. The protocol was immunoSEQ multiplex PCR, while the TCRdb copy is restricted to in-frame clones and leaves out a portion. The sample contains 70,000 or so clones, 86% of which appear only once. Sequencing was done on a sample of peripheral blood. The receptors shown here come from a man aged 45-60 years with acute or convalescent COVID-19.

V is TRBV28 and J is TRBJ2-7; 7 bases match TRBD1. The ends lost 5 bases at V and 3 bases at J; junction bases unmatched: 4. Germline V gene data show CDR1 as MDHEN and CDR2 as SYDVKM. This CDR3 has 13 amino acids. The DNA of the CDR3 is TGTGCCAGCAGTATGAGGGACAGCTACGAGCAGTACTTC. Its protein is CASSMRDSYEQYF.

The chain has TRBV28 and TRBJ2-7; TRBD2 agrees at 10 bases. In germline, CDR1 is MDHEN, CDR2 SYDVKM. CDR3 size: 15 residues. V lost 5 bases, J lost 3 bases, and 7 bases stayed unmatched. In nucleotides, the CDR3 is TGTGCCAGCAGTGCCGGGGCTAGCGGGAGCTACGAGCAGTACTTC. This sequence encodes CASSAGASGSYEQYF.

The chain carries TRBV29-1 and TRBJ1-1; weak D call: TRBD1 (5 bases). Trimming cost V 7 bases and J 7 bases, with 13 bases left between them. CDR3 size: 11 residues. Germline values: CDR1 SQVTM, CDR2 ANQGSEA. The CDR3 here is CSAQDLGEAFF. CDR3 DNA: TGCAGCGCACAGGATTTGGGTGAAGCTTTCTTT.

V usage is TRBV12-3 or TRBV12-4 and J usage is TRBJ1-2; D is unclear. This CDR3 has 13 residues. Deletions cut 6 bases from V and 1 base from J, with 9 bases between. Here the CDR3 reads CASRSTYNYGYTF. CDR3 nucleotide sequence: TGTGCCAGCAGATCAACATATAACTATGGCTACACCTTC.

Regarding this clone: The same CDR3 can be traced to other DNA sequences in this sample. The chain links TRBV7-8 to TRBJ2-2; D possibly corresponds to TRBD2 (5 bases). The CDR3 length is 15 residues. Per the germline V gene, CDR1 is SGHVS and CDR2 is FQNEAQ. V was clipped by 0 bases and J by 0 bases, with 5 bases between them. The CDR3 DNA reads as TGTGCCAGCAGCTTAGCGGGAGCGAACACCGGGGAGCTGTTTTTT. As protein: CASSLAGANTGELFF.

V usage is TRBV12-3 or TRBV12-4 and J usage is TRBJ2-1; 9 positions match TRBD1. The CDR3 spans 12 residues. V shed 0 bases and J 15 bases; nucleotides not matched to a gene: 3. The DNA of the CDR3 is TGTGCCAGCAGTTTAGCCGCGGACAGGGGGTTCTTC. It translates to CASSLAADRGFF.

This clone was recorded only once. This sequence joins TRBV25-1 and TRBJ1-1; TRBD1 agrees at 9 bases. V gave up 5 bases and J gave up 7 bases; unmatched junction bases: 5. The CDR3 length is 13 residues. CDR1 and CDR2 from the germline V gene are MGHDK and SYGVNS. This CDR3 reads CASSFRDRVEAFF. DNA for the CDR3: TGTGCCAGCAGTTTCCGGGACAGGGTTGAAGCTTTCTTT.

The chain carries TRBV11-2 and TRBJ1-2, with D uncertain. The CDR3 contains 17 residues. Germline CDR1 is SGHAT and CDR2 is FQNNGV. The V end was cut by 1 base, the J end by 0 bases, with 15 bases between. In DNA form, the CDR3 reads TGTGCCAGCAGCTTAGTGGTCCAGGCTCGAGCTAACTATGGCTACACCTTC. Protein product: CASSLVVQARANYGYTF.

The chain's CDR3 is CASTEGRGNQPQHF. The CDR3 region has the DNA TGTGCCAGCACCGAGGGCAGGGGGAATCAGCCCCAGCATTTT. The rearrangement uses TRBV6-6 and TRBJ1-5; 7 nucleotides agree with TRBD1. Germline V CDR1 and CDR2: MNHNY, SVGAGI (reference sequence). The J segment lost 4 bases and the V segment lost 7 bases, leaving 7 bases of the junction unmatched. This CDR3 region has 14 residues.

Of note for this clone: Other nucleotide sequences from this sample produce the same CDR3. This chain connects TRBV24-1 to TRBJ2-3; no clear D gene. Trimming left V 4 bases short and J 0 bases short, with 10 bases between. CDR3 length: 15 amino acids. Per the germline V gene, CDR1 is KGHDR and CDR2 is SFDVKD. The CDR3 sequence: CATSEGGSSTDTQYF. CDR3 nucleotides: TGTGCCACCAGTGAAGGCGGCTCTAGCACAGATACGCAGTATTTT.

The chain has TRBV15 and TRBJ1-1; D is possibly TRBD1 (5 bases). Germline CDR1 LNHNV, CDR2 YYDKDF (reference sequence). The length of the CDR3 is 14 residues. With 4 bases removed from V and 3 bases from J, the gap between germline ends came to 12 bases. The CDR3 bases are TGTGCCACCAGCACTAGACAGCTGTACACTGAAGCTTTCTTT. It translates to CATSTRQLYTEAFF.

The chain recombines TRBV7-9 with TRBJ2-7; D not certain. The CDR3 runs 14 residues. The V end was cut by 4 bases, the J end by 4 bases, with 14 bases between. Looked up from germline, CDR1 is SEHNR and CDR2 is FQNEAQ (reference sequence). As DNA, the CDR3 is TGTGCCAGCAGCTCTCCCGAACAGCCATACGAGCAGTACTTC. Its translation is CASSSPEQPYEQYF.

DNA for the CDR3: TGTGCCAGCAGTGAATCTACGTACACTGAAGCTTTCTTT. This translates into CASSESTYTEAFF. The chain has TRBV6-1 and TRBJ1-1; no firm D call. CDR1 is MNHNS and CDR2 is SASEGT in the germline V gene. Trimming stripped 2 bases from V and 3 bases from J, with 7 bases between. The CDR3 is 13 residues long.

The table lists this clone with a count of one. The CDR3 DNA follows: TGTGCCACCAGCACACGATGGACAGGGGAAGGCTACACCTTC. Translated: CATSTRWTGEGYTF. This chain joins TRBV15 and TRBJ1-2, with 9 positions matching TRBD1. The CDR3 is made up of 14 amino acids. The V gene's germline CDR1 is LNHNV and CDR2 YYDKDF (reference sequence). After removal of 4 bases from V and 8 bases from J, the junction contained 8 bases not matched to a gene.

The rearrangement uses TRBV3-1 (or the pseudogene TRBV3-2) and TRBJ2-5; 7 nucleotides agree with TRBD2. Germline values: CDR1 LGHDT, CDR2 YNNKEL (reference sequence). The junction had 5 bases not matched to a gene; V was cut back by 2 bases and J by 2 bases. The CDR3 runs 15 residues. The CDR3 nucleotides are TGTGCCAGCAGCCAAACCGGCGGGAGACAAGAGACCCAGTACTTC. This translates into CASSQTGGRQETQYF.

The chain uses TRBV11-2 and TRBJ2-7, with TRBD1 identical over 10 bases. V dropped 5 bases and J dropped 4; count of bases not matched to a gene: 8. Germline V gene lookup returns CDR1 SGHAT and CDR2 FQNNGV. This CDR3 has 15 residues. CDR3 protein: CASSAGTGAFYEQYF. CDR3 DNA: TGTGCCAGCAGCGCCGGGACAGGGGCTTTTTACGAGCAGTACTTC.

The chain carries TRBV19 and TRBJ1-4; D remains ambiguous. CDR1 LNHDA and CDR2 SQIVND come from the germline V gene (reference sequence). This CDR3 comprises 14 residues. V was clipped by 7 bases and J by 2 bases, with 11 bases between them. CDR3 amino acids: CASTGGLTNEKLFF. DNA for the CDR3: TGTGCCAGTACGGGAGGGCTCACTAATGAAAAACTGTTTTTT.

J is TRBJ2-3 and V is TRBV7-9; 7 positions match TRBD2. The V segment lost 11 bases and the J segment 2 bases; nucleotides outside the gene matches: 4. Germline CDR1 reads SEHNR; CDR2 reads FQNEAQ (reference sequence). There are 12 residues in the CDR3. The CDR3 DNA reads TGTGCCCGAGCGGGGTTCACAGATACGCAGTATTTT. Its translation: CARAGFTDTQYF.

This chain uses TRBV7-6 with TRBJ2-1; D unresolved. The CDR3 is 13 residues long. V was cut by 2 bases and J by 4 bases, with 6 bases left in between. Per germline, CDR1 SGHVS and CDR2 FNYEAQ. The CDR3 loop reads CASSLFEYNEQFF. DNA of the CDR3: TGTGCCAGCAGCTTATTTGAGTACAATGAGCAGTTCTTC.

The rearrangement uses TRBV29-1 and TRBJ1-5, with 8 bases that match TRBD1. The CDR3 consists of 14 residues. The trim removed 7 bases at V and 3 bases at J, leaving 8 bases unmatched. The V gene's germline CDR1 is SQVTM and CDR2 ANQGSEA. The chain's CDR3 is CSAGGTGFNQPQHF. CDR3 nucleotide sequence: TGCAGCGCTGGTGGGACAGGATTCAATCAGCCCCAGCATTTT.